This entry describes one T cell receptor (beta chain). The data stem from a study of blood T cell repertoires in COVID-19. Looking at the study overall: Donors in the United States, Italy and Spain gave samples during acute or convalescent COVID-19. The analysed material was cDNA or gDNA that came from T cells, B-cell-depleted T cells, or PBMCs.

Authors' processing steps: The assay estimated nucleated cells by amplifying reference gene primers. Produced via immunoSEQ multiplex PCR; TCRdb's table is partial and in-frame only. The V and J calls and clone size come from that table; D and trimming were worked out from the DNA. Altogether 350,000 to 550,000 clones are present, around 89% being singletons, with the ten largest covering roughly 4.3%. The CDR3 is 15 residues long. CDR1 and CDR2 from the germline V gene are MDHEN and SYDVKM. The V gene lost 1 base and the J gene lost 5 bases, with 14 bases spanning the gap. The specimen was peripheral blood. V usage is TRBV28 and J usage is TRBJ2-5, with D hard to call. The receptor was derived from a young woman with acute or convalescent COVID-19. The CDR3 sequence is CASSLLAHLGETQYF. The CDR3 DNA reads as TGTGCCAGCAGTTTATTAGCCCACCTTGGGGAGACCCAGTACTTC.